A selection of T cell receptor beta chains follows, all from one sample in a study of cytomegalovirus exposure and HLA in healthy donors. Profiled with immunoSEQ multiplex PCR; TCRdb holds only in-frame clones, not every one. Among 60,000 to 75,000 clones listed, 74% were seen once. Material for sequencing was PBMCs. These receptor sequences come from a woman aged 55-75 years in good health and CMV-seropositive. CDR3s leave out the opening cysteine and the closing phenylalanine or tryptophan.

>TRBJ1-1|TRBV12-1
ASSFQWQTNTEAF
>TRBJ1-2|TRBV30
AWIATGWRNGYT
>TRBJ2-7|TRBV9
ASSKHGGTEQY
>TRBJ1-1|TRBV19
ASSNRGEAF
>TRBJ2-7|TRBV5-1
ASSSGLAGVYEQY
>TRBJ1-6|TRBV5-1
ASSLGSAANSPLH
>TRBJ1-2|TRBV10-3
ATSARGNYGYT
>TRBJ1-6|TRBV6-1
ASSGTGSDNSPLH
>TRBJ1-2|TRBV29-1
SAGQPGHYGYT
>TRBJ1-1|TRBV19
ASRTGLRNTEAF
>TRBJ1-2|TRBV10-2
ASSREDYGYT
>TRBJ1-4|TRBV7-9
ASSVGTGAANEKLF
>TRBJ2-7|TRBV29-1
SVVLDRGRLEEQY
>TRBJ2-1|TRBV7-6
ASSLVPAGGLNEQF
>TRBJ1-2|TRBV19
ASSSHKGNNYGYT
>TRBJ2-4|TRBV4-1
ASSQGLAVAKNIQY
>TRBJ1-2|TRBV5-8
ASSLEGASYGYT
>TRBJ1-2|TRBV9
ASSVGRERNYGYT
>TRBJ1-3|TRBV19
ASSADFQGNTIY
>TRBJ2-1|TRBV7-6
ASSSSGRGNEQF
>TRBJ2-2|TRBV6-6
ASSQGTGELF
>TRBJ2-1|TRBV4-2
ASSQDRGTYNEQF
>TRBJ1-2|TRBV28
ASRSGRGYGYT
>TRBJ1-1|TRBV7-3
ASSETIRTEAF
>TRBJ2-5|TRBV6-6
ASREAMFSETQY
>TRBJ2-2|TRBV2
ASNPGLARGELF
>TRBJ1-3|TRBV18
ASSPPPTGNTIY
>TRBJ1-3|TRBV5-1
ASSLGSGAGNTIY
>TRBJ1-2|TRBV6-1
ASRAAGVGGYT
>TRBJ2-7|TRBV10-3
AISESTGTGNYEQY
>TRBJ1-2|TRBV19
ASREQGVYGYT
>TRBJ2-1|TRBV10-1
ASSEGADYNEQF
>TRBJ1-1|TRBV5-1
ASSLGQGLRGTEAF
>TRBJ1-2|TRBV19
ASSIERRSYGYT
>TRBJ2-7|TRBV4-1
ASSQEPSSRTYEQY
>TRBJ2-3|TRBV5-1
ASSLRGATDTQY
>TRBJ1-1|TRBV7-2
ASSALGAYTEAF
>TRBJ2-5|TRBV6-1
ASSNSLAKETQY
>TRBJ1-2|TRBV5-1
ASSRQGIGYGYT
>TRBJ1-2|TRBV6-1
ASSEAGGYGYT
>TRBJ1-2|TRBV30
AWSAGGTFVYGYT
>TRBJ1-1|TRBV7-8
ASSSGQIEAF
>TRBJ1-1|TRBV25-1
ASSQTGRGTEAF
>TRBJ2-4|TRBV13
ASSEQGFLAKNIQY
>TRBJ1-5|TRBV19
ASSGTGKIQPQH
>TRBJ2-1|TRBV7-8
ASSTGLAGYNEQF
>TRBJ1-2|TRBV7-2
ASSPDRLSGYT
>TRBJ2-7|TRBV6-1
ASSAQALQGYTYEQY
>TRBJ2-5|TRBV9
ASSRLASPETQY
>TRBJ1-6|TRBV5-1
ASSKQGKASPLH
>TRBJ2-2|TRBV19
ASTEARAQATGELF
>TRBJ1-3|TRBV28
ASRYSGNTIY
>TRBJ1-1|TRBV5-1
ASSLGSNREAF
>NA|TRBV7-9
ASSLSYSKLYEQY
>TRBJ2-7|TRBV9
ASSPLQAISEQY
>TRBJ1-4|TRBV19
ASSPETNEKLF
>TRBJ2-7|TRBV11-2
ASSFSPSSYEQY
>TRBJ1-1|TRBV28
ASSLPLGRDTEAF
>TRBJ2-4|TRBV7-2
ASSFLAGGTKNIQY
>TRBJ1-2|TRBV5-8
ASSLGGTSGYT